Each of the 17 T cell receptor beta chains below was sequenced from the same sample in a study of blood T cell repertoires in COVID-19. TCRdb's table, derived via immunoSEQ multiplex PCR, lists solely in-frame clones and lacks some. The table lists 250,000 to 350,000 clones, approximately 89% of them singletons. The specimen was PBMCs or T cells enriched from blood (not recorded which). The receptors were sampled from a woman aged 45-65 years who had been exposed to COVID-19.

The chain combines TRBV7-2 with TRBJ2-7, with D possibly matching TRBD1 (7 bases). Trimming took 4 bases from V and 4 from J, leaving 14 bases between them. From germline, CDR1 is SGHTA and CDR2 FQGNSA. The CDR3 has 14 amino acids. The CDR3 sequence: CASSSPGGTYEQYF. DNA of the CDR3: TGTGCCAGCAGCTCGCCAGGGGGGACTTACGAGCAGTACTTC.

This chain connects TRBV15 to TRBJ2-7, with 10 bases lining up with TRBD1. Germline lookup yields CDR1 LNHNV and CDR2 YYDKDF (reference sequence). The CDR3 length is 16 residues. The J segment lost 4 bases and the V segment lost 3 bases, leaving 9 bases of the junction unmatched. The CDR3 is CATSREGTGVVYEQYF. For the CDR3, the DNA is TGTGCCACCAGCAGGGAGGGGACAGGGGTTGTATACGAGCAGTACTTC.

This rearrangement joins TRBV5-1 to TRBJ1-4; D not certain. The CDR3 runs to 12 residues. Trimming took 0 bases from V and 8 from J, leaving 5 bases between them. Looked up from germline, CDR1 is SGHRS and CDR2 is YFSETQ. Written as DNA, the CDR3 is TGCGCCAGCAGCTTGGAAGCCGAAAAACTGTTTTTT. Translation: CASSLEAEKLFF.

This clone showed up just once. The V call is TRBV5-4, the J call TRBJ2-5; 10 bases align to TRBD1. CDR3 size: 15 residues. The V gene end was trimmed by 4 bases and the J gene end by 4 bases; junction bases not matched to a gene: 7. Germline V gene sequence: CDR1 SGHNT, CDR2 YYREEE (reference sequence). The CDR3 loop reads CASSRGDRGSETQYF. In nucleotides, the CDR3 is TGTGCCAGCAGCCGAGGGGACAGGGGCTCAGAGACCCAGTACTTC.

The CDR3 DNA follows: TGTGCCAGCAGCTACCGACAGGGGGCTAATCAGCCCCAGCATTTT. Translating gives CASSYRQGANQPQHF. The chain joins TRBV7-8 to TRBJ1-5; 10 nucleotides align to TRBD1. CDR3 length: 15 amino acids. V was clipped by 4 bases and J by 4 bases; unmatched bases: 4. From germline, CDR1 is SGHVS and CDR2 FQNEAQ.

The V call is TRBV6-1, the J call TRBJ2-7, with D possibly matching TRBD2 (5 bases). Per the germline V gene, CDR1 is MNHNS and CDR2 is SASEGT. This CDR3 is 17 amino acids long. The germline V and J ends were trimmed by 0 bases and 2 bases, with 17 bases remaining between them. CDR3 sequence reads: CASSEAVGGTAAYEQYF. CDR3 nucleotides: TGTGCCAGCAGTGAAGCAGTCGGCGGCACAGCGGCCTACGAGCAGTACTTC.

DNA of the CDR3: TGTGCCAGCAGTGATTTATCAGGGGGACCCTACAATGAGCAGTTCTTC. Its protein product is CASSDLSGGPYNEQFF. The V call is TRBV25-1, the J call TRBJ2-1; TRBD1 matches 7 bases. The germline V gene has CDR1 MGHDK and CDR2 SYGVNS. V lost 3 bases and J lost 2; bases outside the gene matches: 7. This CDR3 has 16 residues.

This clone is a singleton in its sample. This chain links TRBV9 with TRBJ2-7, with 7 bases matching TRBD1. The CDR3 extends over 15 amino acids. Per the germline V gene, CDR1 is SGDLS and CDR2 is YYNGEE. The ends lost 3 bases at V and 4 bases at J; junction bases unmatched: 10. DNA for the CDR3: TGTGCCAGCAGCGCACACGGGACAGAGCAATACGAGCAGTACTTC. This translates into CASSAHGTEQYEQYF.

This chain joins TRBV7-2 and TRBJ1-3, with D possibly matching TRBD1 (5 bases). Trimming shortened V by 0 bases and J by 4 bases, and 13 bases separated the two germline ends. The germline V gene has CDR1 SGHTA and CDR2 FQGNSA. The CDR3 runs to 16 residues. In DNA, the CDR3 is TGTGCCAGCAGCTTAGCCTGGGGCGCGAGGGGAAACACCATATATTTT. It yields the protein CASSLAWGARGNTIYF.

Of note for this clone: Other nucleotide sequences from this sample produce the same CDR3. The chain joins TRBV30 to TRBJ1-4; possibly TRBD1 for D (5 bases). The V end lost 4 bases, the J end lost 7 bases, and 10 bases lay between the germline ends. The CDR3 is made up of 12 amino acids. Germline CDR1 GTSNPN, CDR2 SVGIG (reference sequence). CDR3 nucleotides: TGTGCCTGGACAAGGGGCGGTGAAAAACTGTTTTTT. This translates into CAWTRGGEKLFF.

The rearrangement links TRBV12-3 or TRBV12-4 to TRBJ2-5, with TRBD1 matching over 8 bases. Trimming cost V 6 bases and J 4 bases; bases outside gene matches: 4. This CDR3 spans 13 amino acids. The CDR3 DNA is TGTGCCAGCAGGAGGACAGGGTCAGAGACCCAGTACTTC. This codes for CASRRTGSETQYF.

This clone came up once. The chain employs TRBV5-6 and TRBJ2-5, with D maybe TRBD1 (5 bases). The germline V gene has CDR1 SGHDT and CDR2 YYEEEE. V was trimmed by 3 bases and J by 1 base, leaving 13 bases between them. The CDR3 loop spans 15 amino acids. CDR3 sequence (DNA): TGTGCCAGCAGCTCTAGTTCAGGGTCCCAAGAGACCCAGTACTTC. This encodes CASSSSSGSQETQYF.

This chain links TRBV2 with TRBJ2-2, with 12 bases fitting TRBD1. Trimming took 6 bases from V and 6 from J; bases not matched to a gene: 8. Per germline, CDR1 SNHLY and CDR2 FYNNEI. This CDR3 spans 16 amino acids. This CDR3 reads CASRLEGQGAPGELFF. DNA of the CDR3: TGTGCCAGCAGACTTGAGGGACAGGGGGCCCCCGGGGAGCTGTTTTTT.

A single count supports this clone. The V gene is TRBV28, the J gene TRBJ1-1; the match to TRBD1 covers 8 bases. Unmatched junction bases numbered 8, after V lost 5 bases and J lost 12 bases. Germline V lookup: CDR1 MDHEN, CDR2 SYDVKM. The CDR3 contains 12 residues. The CDR3 DNA reads as TGTGCCAGCAGTCGTCGGGCCAGGGGGCCTTTCTTT. Translating gives CASSRRARGPFF.

V and J are TRBV27 and TRBJ2-2, with a weak D call TRBD1 (6 bases). The CDR3 is 16 residues long. Between the trimmed V and J ends, which lost 5 bases and 4 bases, there was a span of 17 bases. Germline values: CDR1 MNHEY, CDR2 SMNVEV (reference sequence). CDR3 residues: CASSPRQEVGTGELFF. CDR3 DNA: TGTGCCAGCAGTCCGCGACAGGAGGTTGGCACCGGGGAGCTGTTTTTT.

CDR3: CASSYGTGLETQYF. CDR3 DNA: TGTGCCAGCAGTTATGGGACAGGGTTAGAGACCCAGTACTTC. This sequence joins TRBV28 and TRBJ2-5; TRBD1 aligns across 9 bases. Germline V gene data show CDR1 as MDHEN and CDR2 as SYDVKM. V dropped 4 bases and J dropped 4; count of bases not matched to a gene: 4. The CDR3 spans 14 residues.

J is TRBJ2-7 and V is TRBV7-2; 9 nucleotides agree with TRBD1. Germline assignment: CDR1 SGHTA and CDR2 FQGNSA. The CDR3 spans 14 residues. The V segment lost 3 bases and the J segment 2 bases; nucleotides outside the gene matches: 2. The chain's CDR3 is CASSFGQGPYEQYF. The CDR3, as DNA: TGTGCCAGCAGCTTCGGACAGGGGCCCTACGAGCAGTACTTC.